This T cell receptor beta chain is from a study of cytomegalovirus exposure and HLA in healthy donors. As regards this clone: What it binds is not known.

The CDR3 is 12 residues long. The germline CDR1 and CDR2 sequences are SGHRS and YFSETQ. V lost 5 bases and J lost 2, with 7 bases in between. Findings and caveats of the study: The tendency of first-cohort TCR clusters to co-occur in the 100 to 150 validation repertoires was identified by a subsequent analysis. Specificity of a few CMV-associated chains for CMV antigens was verified in vitro.

TCRdb's copy holds only in-frame clones and misses some; the assay was immunoSEQ multiplex PCR. The repertoire holds roughly 280,000 clones, with just over 85% as singletons. The V gene is TRBV5-1, the J gene TRBJ1-2; unclear D gene. The receptor comes from a woman in her late teens or twenties in good health and CMV-seronegative. The specimen was PBMCs. CDR3 in DNA: TGCGCCAGCAGGACGGGGAACTATGGCTACACCTTC. Amino acid sequence: CASRTGNYGYTF. Looking up the rest from reference TRBV5-1 and TRBJ1-2 gives the full variable domain: KAGVTQTPRYLIKTRGQQVTLSCSPISGHRSVSWYQQTPGQGLQFLFEYFSETQRNKGNFPGRFSGRQFSNSRSEMNVSTLELGDSALYLCASRTGNYGYTFGSGTRLTVV.